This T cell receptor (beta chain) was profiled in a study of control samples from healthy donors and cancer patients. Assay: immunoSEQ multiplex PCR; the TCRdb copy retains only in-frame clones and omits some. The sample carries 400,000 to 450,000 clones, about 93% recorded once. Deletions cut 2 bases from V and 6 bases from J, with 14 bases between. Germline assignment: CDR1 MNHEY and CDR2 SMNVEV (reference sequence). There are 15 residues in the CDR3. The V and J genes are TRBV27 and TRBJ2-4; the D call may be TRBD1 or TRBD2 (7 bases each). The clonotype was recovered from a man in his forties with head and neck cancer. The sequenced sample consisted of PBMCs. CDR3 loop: CASSLGRGGPNIQYF. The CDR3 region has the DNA TGTGCCAGCAGTTTAGGCAGGGGGGGTCCAAACATTCAGTACTTC.